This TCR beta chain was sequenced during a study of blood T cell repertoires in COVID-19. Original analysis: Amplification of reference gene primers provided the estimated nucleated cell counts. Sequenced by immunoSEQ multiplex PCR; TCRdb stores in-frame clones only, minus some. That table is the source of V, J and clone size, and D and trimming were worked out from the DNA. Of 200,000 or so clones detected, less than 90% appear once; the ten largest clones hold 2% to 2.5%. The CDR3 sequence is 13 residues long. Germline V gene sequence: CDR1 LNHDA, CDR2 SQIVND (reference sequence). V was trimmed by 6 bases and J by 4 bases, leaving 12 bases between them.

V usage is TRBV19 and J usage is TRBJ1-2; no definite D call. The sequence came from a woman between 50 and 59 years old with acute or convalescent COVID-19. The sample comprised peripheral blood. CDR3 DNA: TGTGCCAGTAGACGGGAACGGAGCTATGGCTACACCTTC. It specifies CASRRERSYGYTF.